The 6 T cell receptor beta chains reported below all come from one sample, sequenced in a study of T cell changes during pregnancy in multiple sclerosis. Some clones are missing from TCRdb's copy, which holds only in-frame ones; the method was immunoSEQ multiplex PCR. The sample holds about 73,000 clones, approximately 87% seen once. The sample was peripheral blood, taken after pregnancy. These receptors originate from a female donor in good health, enrolled as a control in a pregnancy study.

This sequence joins TRBV9 and TRBJ2-5; 7 nucleotides match TRBD1. Germline V CDR1 and CDR2: SGDLS, YYNGEE. Trimming removed 0 bases from V and 2 bases from J; junction bases left unmatched: 4. The CDR3 covers 15 residues. This CDR3 is CASSVGTGDQETQYF. The CDR3 DNA reads as TGTGCCAGCAGCGTAGGTACAGGGGATCAAGAGACCCAGTACTTC. Complete variable domain (other parts from reference TRBV9 and TRBJ2-5): DSGVTQTPKHLITATGQRVTLRCSPRSGDLSVYWYQQSLDQGLQFLIQYYNGEERAKGNILERFSAQQFPDLHSELNLSSLELGDSALYFCASSVGTGDQETQYFGPGTRLLVL.

The CDR3 DNA follows: TGCGCCAGTCGACAGGGGACAACTAATGAAAAACTGTTTTTT. This sequence encodes CASRQGTTNEKLFF. The genes are TRBV5-1 and TRBJ1-4; TRBD1 matches 8 bases. The germline V gene encodes CDR1 SGHRS and CDR2 YFSETQ. V was clipped by 8 bases and J by 0 bases; unmatched bases: 3. There are 14 residues in the CDR3.

The V call is TRBV18, the J call TRBJ1-2, with 10 bases aligning to TRBD1. Germline CDR1 reads KGHSH; CDR2 reads LQKENI. The CDR3 spans 15 residues. V was clipped by 6 bases and J by 5 bases; unmatched bases: 9. In DNA, the CDR3 is TGTGCCAGCTCGCCGACAGGGGGCGCTTCTTATGGCTACACCTTC. The encoded protein is CASSPTGGASYGYTF.

This chain joins TRBV6-5 and TRBJ1-5; no reliable D call. The CDR3 runs to 13 residues. The V gene's germline CDR1 is MNHEY and CDR2 SVGAGI. Trimming took off 4 bases at V and 3 bases at J, with 7 bases between the two ends. For the CDR3, the DNA is TGTGCCAGCAGTTCCGGGTTCAATCAGCCCCAGCATTTT. It codes for CASSSGFNQPQHF.

The chain has TRBV14 and TRBJ2-1; possible D gene TRBD1, 6 bases. The germline V and J ends were trimmed by 3 bases and 9 bases, with 21 bases remaining between them. CDR3 length equals 16 residues. Germline-derived CDR1 and CDR2 are SGHDN and FVKESK. CDR3 DNA sequence: TGTGCCAGCAGCCACCCCCCGGGACATGGCGTGGGTGAGCAGTTCTTC. Translated: CASSHPPGHGVGEQFF.

The chain has TRBV11-2 and TRBJ2-1; TRBD2 matches at 7 bases. Trimming took 5 bases from V and 12 from J; bases not matched to a gene: 10. Germline CDR1 reads SGHAT; CDR2 reads FQNNGV. The CDR3 contains 13 residues. CDR3 region: CASSVRLAVWQFF. The CDR3 coding sequence is TGTGCCAGCAGCGTACGGCTAGCGGTGTGGCAGTTCTTC.